This T cell receptor (beta chain) comes out of a study of T cell repertoires in cytomegalovirus infection. The overall study: Both a matching HLA type and CMV infection were indicated by public TCR beta signatures. Study-wide results and caveats: HLA-C-restricted CMV-specific TCR beta clonotypes prevailed in the ex vivo response.

Many counts were recorded for this clonotype. Its antigen is currently unknown. One entry per CDR3 protein results from TCRdb running MiXCR on the reads. The sample yields 310,000 or so distinct CDR3 sequences, around 10% seen once. Sequenced input: PBMCs. The TCR comes from a human donor in good health (CMV status not recorded). Some clones in this sample may be carry-over from other donors' samples.

Written as DNA, the CDR3 is TGTGCCAGCGGACTTAGTGGCTCTAGCACAGATACGCAGTATTTT. Translating it yields CASGLSGSSTDTQYF. V is TRBV7-2 and J is TRBJ2-3; TRBD2 is a possible D gene (5 bases). Per the germline V gene, CDR1 is SGHTA and CDR2 is FQGNSA. The length of the CDR3 is 15 residues. With 8 bases removed from V and 0 bases from J, the gap between germline ends came to 15 bases.